This TCR beta chain emerged from a study of blood T cells in healthy people across ages. Study findings and constraints: With donor CMV status unknown, expanded clonotype changes were possibly confounded.

In germline, CDR1 is SGHTA, CDR2 FQGNSA. CDR3 size: 15 residues. In regard to this clonotype: Antigen specificity is unknown. A read error may account for a junction end that differs from germline.

With a J-beta primer mix and a sample-barcoded 5' primer, a second PCR ran roughly 6 to 12 cycles. Each cDNA molecule carried a tag from a template-switch adaptor that contained 12 random nucleotides. TCRdb processed the 5' RACE reads anew with MiXCR; each CDR3 protein has one entry. Altogether around 970,000 distinct CDR3 sequences are present, 51% being singletons, with the ten largest covering 20% to 25%. The sample comprised blood. This sequence joins TRBV7-2 and TRBJ1-6; the match to TRBD1 covers 8 bases. The sequence was obtained from a woman aged 60-75 years in good health. The CDR3 region is CVSSLLGQDNSPLHF. CDR3 DNA sequence: TGTGTCAGCAGCCTATTGGGACAGGATAATTCACCCCTCCACTTT.